These 31 T cell receptor beta chains were sequenced from one sample in a study of T-cell memory formation after mild COVID-19. TCRdb fed the 5' RACE reads into MiXCR, producing one record per CDR3 protein. The sample yields a few hundred thousand distinct CDR3 sequences, 15% to 20% seen once. The sequencing input was PBMCs or a T cell subset sorted from them (not recorded which). The origin of the receptors is a man between 18 and 35 years old who had mild COVID-19 (a few samples of this study predate the infection). Cell type and time point are not known.

This clonotype came up a few times. The V and J genes are TRBV4-3 and TRBJ2-3; 8 nucleotides align to TRBD2. Germline V gene lookup returns CDR1 LGHNA and CDR2 YSLEER. The CDR3 loop spans 16 amino acids. Trimming at V came to 0 bases and at J to 4 bases, leaving 6 bases not matched to a gene. CDR3 nucleotides: TGCGCCAGCAGCCAAGATGCCCTAGCGGGCCCAGATACGCAGTATTTT. It is translated as CASSQDALAGPDTQYF.

This chain uses TRBV6-1 with TRBJ2-7; 7 nucleotides align to TRBD2. CDR3 length: 12 residues. CDR1 and CDR2 (germline): MNHNS, SASEGT. The trim removed 10 bases at V and 4 bases at J, leaving 7 bases unmatched. CDR3 residues: CATRGGGYEQYV. CDR3 in DNA: TGTGCCACCCGGGGCGGGGGATACGAGCAGTACGTC.

The rearrangement uses TRBV18 and TRBJ2-7; 14 positions match TRBD2. CDR3 length: 18 residues. The germline V gene encodes CDR1 KGHSH and CDR2 LQKENI. The V segment lost 5 bases and the J segment 0 bases; nucleotides outside the gene matches: 9. The CDR3 here is CASSLFGLAGGPSYEQYF. The CDR3 region has the DNA TGTGCCAGCTCATTATTCGGACTAGCGGGGGGTCCCTCCTACGAGCAGTACTTC.

For this clonotype: The junction shows a germline mismatch at one end, possibly a read error. The rearrangement links TRBV4-3 to TRBJ1-1; 10 nucleotides line up with TRBD1. The CDR3 covers 14 residues. Per germline, CDR1 LGHNA and CDR2 YSLEER. CDR3 sequence: CARSRDRGRTEAFF. The CDR3 DNA follows: TGCGCCAGAAGCCGGGACAGGGGTCGTACTGAAGCTTTCTTT.

This clonotype came up a few times. This sequence joins TRBV12-3 or TRBV12-4 and TRBJ1-1, with a tentative D call TRBD1 (5 bases). Trimming left V 10 bases short and J 0 bases short, with 9 bases between. The CDR3 spans 12 residues. The CDR3 loop reads CAIEGVNTEAFF. The DNA of the CDR3 is TGTGCCATCGAAGGGGTGAACACTGAAGCTTTCTTT.

The J gene is TRBJ2-3, the V gene TRBV7-3; a possible D gene is TRBD2 (6 bases). The germline gives CDR1 SGHTA, CDR2 FQGTGA. Trimming left V 2 bases short and J 5 bases short, with 14 bases between. The CDR3 totals 15 residues. CDR3 loop: CASSLYGAGGDTQYF. CDR3 nucleotide sequence: TGTGCCAGCAGCTTATATGGGGCCGGGGGAGATACGCAGTATTTT.

This chain connects TRBV23-1 to TRBJ2-1; TRBD2 matches 7 bases. TRBV23-1 is treated as an ORF (open reading frame) with a function not yet certain. The trim removed 4 bases at V and 0 bases at J, leaving 9 bases unmatched. The CDR3 runs to 17 residues. This CDR3 is CASSRDERGSSYNEQFF. Written as DNA, the CDR3 is TGCGCCAGCAGTCGTGACGAGCGGGGTAGCTCCTACAATGAGCAGTTCTTC.

This clonotype was counted between two and nine times. The V and J genes are TRBV6-5 and TRBJ2-7; D possibly corresponds to TRBD1 (6 bases). The V end was cut by 5 bases, the J end by 5 bases, with 13 bases between. The CDR3 has 13 amino acids. Germline assignment: CDR1 MNHEY and CDR2 SVGAGI. The CDR3 DNA reads as TGTGCCAGCAGTCCGTCCTACAGGGACGAGCAGTACTTC. Protein: CASSPSYRDEQYF.

The CDR3 DNA reads TGTGCCAGCAGCTTAAAAAAGGGTGTAGGGCCATTGACAGAGACCCAGTACTTC. It yields the protein CASSLKKGVGPLTETQYF. This chain uses TRBV7-2 with TRBJ2-5; D is undetermined. The V and J ends lost 2 bases and 4 bases respectively, with 23 bases between them. The CDR3 has 18 amino acids. Germline CDR1 SGHTA, CDR2 FQGNSA.

V usage is TRBV7-2 and J usage is TRBJ1-4; a weak D match, TRBD1 (5 bases). The germline V and J ends were trimmed by 3 bases and 3 bases, with 11 bases remaining between them. CDR3 length: 15 amino acids. CDR1 and CDR2 (germline): SGHTA, FQGNSA. CDR3 region: CASSLEGLPNEKLFF. Written as DNA, the CDR3 is TGTGCCAGCAGCTTGGAGGGGCTACCTAATGAAAAACTGTTTTTT.

This clonotype was seen only a few times. V is TRBV7-9 and J is TRBJ1-1; maybe TRBD1 (5 bases). The CDR3 runs 16 residues. Trimming removed 5 bases at V and 4 bases at J, with 20 bases between. The germline V gene has CDR1 SEHNR and CDR2 FQNEAQ (reference sequence). This CDR3 reads CASSREDRGDRTEAFF. The CDR3 DNA is TGTGCCAGCAGCAGAGAGGACCGGGGGGATCGCACTGAAGCTTTCTTT. The variable domain in full, with the rest retrieved from reference TRBV7-9 and TRBJ1-1, is DTGVSQNPRHKITKRGQNVTFRCDPISEHNRLYWYRQTLGQGPEFLTYFQNEAQLEKSRLLSDRFSAERPKGSFSTLEIQRTEQGDSAMYLCASSREDRGDRTEAFFGQGTRLTVV.

The sample holds a few counts of this clonotype. V usage is TRBV6-6 and J usage is TRBJ2-3; 11 bases match TRBD2. V shed 5 bases and J 3 bases; nucleotides not matched to a gene: 4. The CDR3 consists of 15 residues. The germline V gene has CDR1 MNHNY and CDR2 SVGAGI (reference sequence). The CDR3 DNA reads as TGTGCCAGCAGTCCTAGCGGGGGGATAACAGATACGCAGTATTTT. Translated, it gives CASSPSGGITDTQYF.

There are many counts of this clonotype. This chain links TRBV5-1 with TRBJ1-2; TRBD1 matches at 7 bases. Germline values: CDR1 SGHRS, CDR2 YFSETQ. The V and J ends lost 4 bases and 5 bases, in that order; junction bases with no gene match: 5. This CDR3 spans 13 amino acids. DNA of the CDR3: TGCGCCAGCAGCCGAACAGGGGATTATGGCTACACCTTC. Its protein product is CASSRTGDYGYTF.

This clonotype has only a few counts. The J gene is TRBJ1-6, the V gene TRBV6-1; D may be TRBD1 (6 bases). Germline V CDR1 and CDR2: MNHNS, SASEGT. Deletions cut 6 bases from V and 13 bases from J, with 13 bases between. The CDR3 loop spans 12 amino acids. The CDR3 is CASRVADSPLHF. The CDR3 DNA is TGTGCCAGCAGGGTCGCGGACAGTCCCCTCCACTTT.

This clonotype was detected a few times. This chain uses TRBV5-1 with TRBJ2-2; possibly TRBD1 for D (5 bases). The CDR3 covers 15 residues. The germline V gene encodes CDR1 SGHRS and CDR2 YFSETQ. V was trimmed by 4 bases and J by 6 bases, leaving 16 bases between them. The CDR3 DNA follows: TGCGCCAGCAGCCTGAGGACGGCCAGGGCCGGGGAGCTGTTTTTT. This encodes CASSLRTARAGELFF.

This chain joins TRBV20-1 and TRBJ2-1; TRBD1 matches at 9 bases. J gave up 4 bases and V 5 bases, and 6 bases lay outside the gene matches. This CDR3 has 14 amino acids. Germline V gene data show CDR1 as DFQATT and CDR2 as SNEGSKA (reference sequence). The CDR3 loop is CSARTGAPYNEQFF. Written as DNA, the CDR3 is TGCAGTGCTCGGACAGGGGCTCCTTACAATGAGCAGTTCTTC.

V and J are TRBV20-1 and TRBJ2-1, with TRBD1 matching 7 bases. The CDR3 covers 15 residues. With V trimmed by 6 bases and J by 4 bases, 12 bases remained unmatched. CDR1 is DFQATT, CDR2 SNEGSKA, per germline (reference sequence). Here the CDR3 DNA reads TGCAGTGCGGCAAATTGGGCAGGGGGTTACAATGAGCAGTTCTTC. Amino acid sequence: CSAANWAGGYNEQFF.

The V call is TRBV7-8, the J call TRBJ2-3; D remains ambiguous. CDR1 is SGHVS and CDR2 is FQNEAQ in the germline V gene. V lost 2 bases to trimming and J lost 3 bases, with 12 bases between them. The CDR3 spans 15 residues. The CDR3 DNA reads TGTGCCAGCAGCTTACTGACGCCCCAGACAGATACGCAGTATTTT. Protein product: CASSLLTPQTDTQYF.

The CDR3 reads CASSQEDRTGIEQYF. The CDR3 DNA reads TGTGCCAGCAGCCAAGAGGACAGGACAGGGATTGAGCAGTACTTC. This chain links TRBV4-2 with TRBJ2-7; 8 bases agree with TRBD1. Trimming at V came to 0 bases and at J to 7 bases, leaving 8 bases not matched to a gene. The CDR3 contains 15 residues. The germline V gene has CDR1 LGHNA and CDR2 YNFKEQ.

The V and J genes are TRBV20-1 and TRBJ2-3; D call uncertain. Germline CDR1 is DFQATT and CDR2 is SNEGSKA (reference sequence). CDR3 size: 11 residues. V lost 6 bases, J lost 5 bases, and 9 bases lay in between. The CDR3, as DNA: TGCAGTGCCGAGACTGGAGATACGCAGTATTTT. Its translation is CSAETGDTQYF.

V gene TRBV7-2 combines with J gene TRBJ1-2; D call uncertain. The V and J ends lost 7 bases and 3 bases respectively, with 9 bases between them. CDR1 and CDR2 (germline): SGHTA, FQGNSA. The CDR3 covers 12 residues. As DNA, the CDR3 is TGTGCCAGCACGCAAGGCCACTATGGCTACACCTTC. It codes for CASTQGHYGYTF.

This clonotype was picked up a small number of times. This chain connects TRBV7-8 to TRBJ1-1; 9 bases match TRBD1. The CDR3 covers 15 residues. CDR1 and CDR2 (germline): SGHVS, FQNEAQ. V lost 1 base, J lost 7 bases, and 7 bases stayed unmatched. The CDR3 sequence is CASSLVPGQGDEAFF. The CDR3, as DNA: TGTGCCAGCAGCTTAGTCCCGGGACAGGGCGATGAAGCTTTCTTT.

This clonotype was recorded a few times. V is TRBV11-1 and J is TRBJ1-3; D call uncertain. The CDR3 runs 13 residues. V lost 5 bases and J 4 bases, leaving 9 bases between the germline ends. The germline V gene has CDR1 SGHAT and CDR2 FQDESV (reference sequence). The CDR3 DNA is TGTGCCAGCAGCGCAACCACAGGAAACACCATATATTTT. Encoded protein: CASSATTGNTIYF.

This clonotype occurred a few times. V gene TRBV6-2 or TRBV6-3 combines with J gene TRBJ2-5, with TRBD2 matching over 7 bases. The V segment lost 6 bases and the J segment 7 bases; nucleotides outside the gene matches: 5. Germline CDR1 MNHEY, CDR2 SVGEGT. The CDR3 has 12 amino acids. The CDR3 bases are TGTGCCAGCAGCGGGGGGTTAGGGACCCAGTACTTC. Protein sequence: CASSGGLGTQYF.

The chain is built from TRBV7-2 and TRBJ1-5, with a tentative D call TRBD1 (6 bases). Germline V gene sequence: CDR1 SGHTA, CDR2 FQGNSA. Trimming removed 3 bases from V and 7 bases from J, with 10 bases in between. The CDR3 extends over 13 amino acids. Written as DNA, the CDR3 is TGTGCCAGCAGCTTTCAGGGGATACAGCCCCAGCATTTT. Protein sequence: CASSFQGIQPQHF.

This clonotype was seen only a few times. This rearrangement joins TRBV9 to TRBJ2-3, with D possibly matching TRBD1 (6 bases). The CDR3 totals 14 residues. Germline CDR1 SGDLS, CDR2 YYNGEE. The V gene lost 3 bases and the J gene lost 2 bases, with 10 bases spanning the gap. The CDR3 DNA is TGTGCCAGCAGCGCACAGGGTAACACAGATACGCAGTATTTT. Translated, it gives CASSAQGNTDTQYF. The variable domain in full, completed from reference TRBV9 and TRBJ2-3, reads DSGVTQTPKHLITATGQRVTLRCSPRSGDLSVYWYQQSLDQGLQFLIQYYNGEERAKGNILERFSAQQFPDLHSELNLSSLELGDSALYFCASSAQGNTDTQYFGPGTRLTVL.

The genes are TRBV19 and TRBJ2-5, with unresolved D. The CDR3 is 17 amino acids. Germline CDR1 reads LNHDA; CDR2 reads SQIVND (reference sequence). V was trimmed by 5 bases and J by 4 bases, leaving 23 bases between them. The CDR3 is CASSPRRTMDVGETQYF. CDR3 in DNA: TGTGCCAGTAGTCCGCGTCGTACCATGGATGTTGGAGAGACCCAGTACTTC.

The J gene is TRBJ1-4, the V gene TRBV4-1; 9 bases agree with TRBD1. With 1 base clipped from V and 10 bases from J, the junction kept 4 bases outside the gene matches. The CDR3 has 14 residues. Germline CDR1 reads MGHRA; CDR2 reads YSYEKL. CDR3 in amino acids: CASSQGQGGAKLFF. The CDR3 bases are TGCGCCAGCAGCCAAGGACAGGGGGGGGCAAAACTGTTTTTT.

The genes are TRBV4-1 and TRBJ1-1; a possible D gene is TRBD1 (5 bases). Germline-derived CDR1 and CDR2 are MGHRA and YSYEKL. This CDR3 comprises 16 residues. Trimming removed 2 bases from V and 5 bases from J, with 18 bases in between. Here the CDR3 DNA reads TGCGCCAGCAGCCAACCCACCGTCAGGGCTGGGACTGAAGCTTTCTTT. Amino acids: CASSQPTVRAGTEAFF.

The chain employs TRBV6-5 and TRBJ1-1; D is perhaps TRBD1 (5 bases). V was shortened by 8 bases and J by 2 bases, with 15 bases between the two germline ends. CDR1 and CDR2 (germline): MNHEY, SVGAGI. The CDR3 consists of 14 residues. DNA of the CDR3: TGTGCCAGCGGCGGGGTGGGGGATAACACTGAAGCTTTCTTT. Residues: CASGGVGDNTEAFF.

In its sample, this clonotype was seen a few times. The rearrangement joins TRBV5-5 to TRBJ1-4; unclear D gene. The CDR3 extends over 15 amino acids. Trimming removed 4 bases at V and 1 base at J, with 11 bases between. Per germline, CDR1 SGHKS and CDR2 YYEKEE (reference sequence). DNA for the CDR3: TGTGCCAGCAGCCTAGGAGGCGTAACTAATGAAAAACTGTTTTTT. This codes for CASSLGGVTNEKLFF.